A selection of T cell receptor beta chains follows, all from one sample in a study of blood T cell repertoires in COVID-19. Produced via immunoSEQ multiplex PCR; TCRdb's table is partial and in-frame only. Here the sample spans approximately 250,000 clones, 88% being singletons. Sequencing input: PBMCs or T cells enriched from blood (not recorded which). The receptors come from a woman in her thirties or forties with acute COVID-19. CDR3s include the opening cysteine and the closing phenylalanine or tryptophan. Fields, in order: clone size, D gene, V gene, J gene, CDR3 protein, CDR3 DNA. D genes are given only for firm matches. Only some rows state a clone size, as once, few, many or a class for expanded clones.

once	.	TRBV19	TRBJ1-1	CASKARGLNTEAFF	TGTGCCAGTAAAGCCAGGGGCTTGAACACTGAAGCTTTCTTT
.	TRBD2	TRBV7-9	TRBJ2-7	CASSLVSGISHEQYF	TGTGCCAGCAGCTTAGTAAGCGGGATAAGCCACGAGCAGTACTTC
.	.	TRBV30	TRBJ2-3	CAWGSTGFTDTQYF	TGTGCCTGGGGCTCCACAGGGTTCACAGATACGCAGTATTTT
.	TRBD2	TRBV7-3	TRBJ2-5	CASSAGLAIQETQYF	TGTGCCAGCAGCGCGGGACTAGCGATCCAAGAGACCCAGTACTTC
.	.	TRBV24-1	TRBJ2-1	CATSEHTVSSYNEQFF	TGTGCCACCAGTGAGCATACAGTTAGCTCCTACAATGAGCAGTTCTTC
.	TRBD1	TRBV7-2	TRBJ2-7	CASSRDRGPYEQYF	TGTGCCAGCAGCCGGGACAGGGGGCCCTACGAGCAGTACTTC
.	.	TRBV19	TRBJ1-4	CASSVGGTFNEKLFF	TGTGCCAGTAGTGTTGGGGGCACTTTTAATGAAAAACTGTTTTTT
.	.	TRBV5-8	TRBJ2-2	CASSSPGRSINTGELFF	TGTGCCAGCAGCTCTCCTGGGCGCAGTATCAACACCGGGGAGCTGTTTTTT
once	TRBD2	TRBV7-2	TRBJ2-1	CASSLVGGGSYNEQFF	TGTGCCAGCAGCTTAGTGGGCGGGGGCTCCTACAATGAGCAGTTCTTC
.	.	TRBV7-2	TRBJ2-3	CASSSRRADTQYF	TGTGCCAGCAGCTCCCGGAGAGCAGATACGCAGTATTTT
.	TRBD1	TRBV9	TRBJ2-7	CASSRTGYDEQYF	TGTGCCAGCAGCCGGACAGGGTATGATGAGCAGTACTTC
.	TRBD2	TRBV4-3	TRBJ2-2	CASSPVSAGGTGELFF	TGCGCCAGCAGCCCAGTCAGTGCGGGGGGAACCGGGGAGCTGTTTTTT
.	.	TRBV5-1	TRBJ1-1	CASRATYRDTYTEAFF	TGCGCCAGCAGAGCAACTTACAGAGATACCTACACTGAAGCTTTCTTT
.	.	TRBV27	TRBJ2-3	CASSNRAEDTQYF	TGTGCCAGCAGTAACAGGGCTGAGGATACGCAGTATTTT
.	TRBD1	TRBV6-5	TRBJ1-6	CASNYRDRDNSPLHF	TGTGCCAGCAACTACAGGGACAGAGATAATTCACCCCTCCACTTT
.	.	TRBV9	TRBJ2-1	CASSATQGLGNEQFF	TGTGCCAGCAGCGCCACACAGGGTTTAGGCAATGAGCAGTTCTTC
.	.	TRBV5-8	TRBJ2-3	CASSLSRYATDTQYF	TGTGCCAGCAGCTTGAGTAGATATGCGACAGATACGCAGTATTTT
.	TRBD1	TRBV7-3	TRBJ2-3	CASSPRGLSTDTQYF	TGTGCCAGCAGCCCAAGGGGGCTAAGCACAGATACGCAGTATTTT
.	.	TRBV7-9	TRBJ1-1	CASNLGGVLGTEAFF	TGTGCCAGCAACTTAGGGGGGGTCCTAGGCACTGAAGCTTTCTTT
.	.	TRBV25-1	TRBJ1-2	CASSERWSDGYTF	TGTGCCAGCAGTGAGAGGTGGTCGGATGGCTACACCTTC
.	.	TRBV9	TRBJ1-1	CASSVRANTEAFF	TGTGCCAGCAGCGTGCGGGCGAACACTGAAGCTTTCTTT
.	TRBD1	TRBV10-3	TRBJ2-1	CAIRPTGGHEQFF	TGTGCCATCAGACCGACAGGGGGCCATGAGCAGTTCTTC
.	.	TRBV6-5	TRBJ1-3	CATGPGNSGNTIYF	TGTGCCACCGGGCCAGGGAACTCTGGAAACACCATATATTTT
.	.	TRBV7-9	TRBJ2-7	CASSLGRMSSYEQYF	TGTGCCAGCAGCTTGGGCCGTATGAGCTCCTACGAGCAGTACTTC
few	TRBD1	TRBV7-8	TRBJ2-1	CASSLSWTGSLGDNEQFF	TGTGCCAGCAGCTTATCATGGACAGGGAGTTTGGGGGACAATGAGCAGTTCTTC
.	TRBD1	TRBV19	TRBJ2-7	CASGRGSYEQYF	TGTGCCAGCGGCAGGGGGAGCTACGAGCAGTACTTC
.	.	TRBV12-3/TRBV12-4	TRBJ1-2	CASSLGRDTGYTF	TGTGCCAGCAGTTTAGGCCGGGACACTGGCTACACCTTC
.	TRBD2	TRBV2	TRBJ2-5	CASSEDGGGRAYETQYF	TGTGCCAGCAGTGAAGACGGGGGCGGGAGGGCCTATGAGACCCAGTACTTC
once	TRBD1	TRBV28	TRBJ2-2	CASNQQGAGELFF	TGTGCCAGCAACCAACAGGGGGCCGGGGAGCTGTTTTTT